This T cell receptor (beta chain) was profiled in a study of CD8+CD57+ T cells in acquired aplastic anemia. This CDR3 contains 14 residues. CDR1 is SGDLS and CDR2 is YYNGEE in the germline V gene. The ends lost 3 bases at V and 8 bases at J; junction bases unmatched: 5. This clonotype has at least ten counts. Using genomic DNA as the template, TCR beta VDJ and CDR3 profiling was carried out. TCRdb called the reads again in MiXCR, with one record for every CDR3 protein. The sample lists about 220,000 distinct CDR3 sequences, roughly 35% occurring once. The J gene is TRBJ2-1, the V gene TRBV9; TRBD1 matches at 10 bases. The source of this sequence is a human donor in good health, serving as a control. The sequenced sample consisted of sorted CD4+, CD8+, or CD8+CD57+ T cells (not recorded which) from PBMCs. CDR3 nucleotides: TGTGCCAGCAGCGGAGACAGGGGGCGTGATGAGCAGTTCTTC. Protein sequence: CASSGDRGRDEQFF.